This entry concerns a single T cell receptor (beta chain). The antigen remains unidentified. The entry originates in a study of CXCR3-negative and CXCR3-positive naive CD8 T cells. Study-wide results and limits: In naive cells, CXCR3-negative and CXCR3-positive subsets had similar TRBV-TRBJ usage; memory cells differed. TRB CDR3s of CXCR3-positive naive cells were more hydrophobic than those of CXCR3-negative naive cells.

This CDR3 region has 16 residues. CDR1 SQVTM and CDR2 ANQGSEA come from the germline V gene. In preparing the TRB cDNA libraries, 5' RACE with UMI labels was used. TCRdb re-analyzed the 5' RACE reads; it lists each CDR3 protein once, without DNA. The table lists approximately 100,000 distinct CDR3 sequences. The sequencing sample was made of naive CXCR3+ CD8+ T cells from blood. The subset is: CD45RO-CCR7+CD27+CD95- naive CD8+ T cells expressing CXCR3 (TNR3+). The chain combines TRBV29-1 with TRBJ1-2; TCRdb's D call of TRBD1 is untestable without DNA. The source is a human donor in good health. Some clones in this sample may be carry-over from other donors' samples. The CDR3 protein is CSVLHHRDTRNYGYTF.